A selection of T cell receptor beta chains follows, all from one sample in a study of cytotoxic CD8 clonotypes in ibrutinib-treated CLL. The repertoire was sequenced with immunoSEQ multiplex PCR; TCRdb's copy has only in-frame clones and lacks some. This repertoire shows around 70,000 clones, approximately 90% found once; its top ten account for 3% to 3.5%. The material sequenced was PBMCs, taken after 12 months of ibrutinib treatment. The receptor set was obtained from a human donor with chronic lymphocytic leukemia. The CDR3 runs from the conserved cysteine through the conserved F or W. D genes are given only for firm matches. Clone size is stated in some rows and not others, as once, few, many or a class when expanded.

D gene,J gene,clone size,V gene,CDR3 DNA,CDR3 protein
.,TRBJ2-1,.,TRBV27,TGTGCCAGCAGTAACCTGGCCGCAAGCTCCTACAATGAGCAGTTCTTC,CASSNLAASSYNEQFF
.,TRBJ2-5,few,TRBV29-1,TGCAGCGTTGAAGTGGGAGTTGGAGAGACCCAGTACTTC,CSVEVGVGETQYF
.,TRBJ2-7,.,TRBV18,TGTGCCAGCTCACCAAACCGACAGGACTCCTACGAGCAGTACTTC,CASSPNRQDSYEQYF
.,TRBJ2-3,.,TRBV7-9,TGTGCCAGCAAAAATAACAGGGTGTCAGATACGCAGTATTTT,CASKNNRVSDTQYF
.,TRBJ2-7,.,TRBV4-3,TGCGCCAGCAGCAAAGGGTACGGCAGTACCTACGAGCAGTACTTC,CASSKGYGSTYEQYF
.,TRBJ2-7,.,TRBV5-6,TGTGCCAGCAGCGCATTGGGACTCCGAACCTACGAGCAGTACTTC,CASSALGLRTYEQYF
.,TRBJ1-1,.,TRBV7-6,TGTGCCAGCAGCGCAGACAGCTTGAACACTGAAGCTTTCTTT,CASSADSLNTEAFF
TRBD2,TRBJ2-3,.,TRBV18,TGTGCCAGCTCCTTCTTGGAGGTAGCGGGAACTAGCACAGATACGCAGTATTTT,CASSFLEVAGTSTDTQYF
.,TRBJ1-5,.,TRBV18,TGTGCCAGCTCACCAGGGCAGGGACCAGCCGGGAGCAATCAGCCCCAGCATTTT,CASSPGQGPAGSNQPQHF
.,TRBJ1-1,.,TRBV5-1,TGCGCCAGCAGCTTGTCAGGGGCGATCACTGAAGCTTTCTTT,CASSLSGAITEAFF
TRBD1,TRBJ1-3,.,TRBV6-5,TGTGCCAGCAGTACAGGGGGAAGAAACACCATATATTTT,CASSTGGRNTIYF
.,TRBJ1-3,.,TRBV15,TGTGCCACCAGCAGGAGCCTATTTCTAGGGGCTGCGGGAAACACCATATATTTT,CATSRSLFLGAAGNTIYF
.,TRBJ2-1,.,TRBV9,TGTGCCAGCAGCGTAGGAGGGGGTAATGAGCAGTTCTTC,CASSVGGGNEQFF
TRBD2,TRBJ2-7,.,TRBV7-2,TGTGCCAGCAGCCCAGGGACTAGCGGGACCTACGAGCAGTACTTC,CASSPGTSGTYEQYF
.,TRBJ2-7,.,TRBV28,TGTGCCAGCAGCTTGACAGAAACCTACGAGCAGTACTTC,CASSLTETYEQYF
.,TRBJ1-4,.,TRBV27,TGTGCCAGCAGATCGACAAGCTTTAATGAAAAACTGTTTTTT,CASRSTSFNEKLFF
TRBD1,TRBJ1-1,.,TRBV30,TGTGCCTGGAGGTCCCGGGACAGGGGGGTTCCTGAAGCTTTCTTT,CAWRSRDRGVPEAFF
.,TRBJ2-7,.,TRBV6-5,TGTGCCAGCAGTAGGGAGAGCATCTCCTACGAGCAGTACTTC,CASSRESISYEQYF
TRBD2,TRBJ2-3,.,TRBV19,TGTGCCAGTAGTATAGGGACTAGAAGGGCCACAGATACGCAGTATTTT,CASSIGTRRATDTQYF
TRBD1,TRBJ2-7,.,TRBV13,TGTGCCAGCAGCTTAGGTACAGGGGGCTTAAACGAGCAGTACTTC,CASSLGTGGLNEQYF
TRBD2,TRBJ2-3,.,TRBV6-1,TGTGCCAGCAGTTTAAGTAGCGGGTGGGCAGATACGCAGTATTTT,CASSLSSGWADTQYF
.,TRBJ2-7,.,TRBV29-1,TGCAGCGTTGGCCGGCAGCCCAACGAGCAGTACTTC,CSVGRQPNEQYF
TRBD1,TRBJ1-1,few,TRBV7-9,TGTGCCAGCAGCTTCCTGACGGACAGGGGGTACGCTTTCTTT,CASSFLTDRGYAFF
.,TRBJ1-1,once,TRBV29-1,TGCAGCGTCCCAAAGTGGGGGGCGCAGGGGAACACTGAAGCTTTCTTT,CSVPKWGAQGNTEAFF
TRBD1,TRBJ2-7,.,TRBV14,TGTGCCAGCAGCCCATCTGACAGGGACTACGAGCAGTACTTC,CASSPSDRDYEQYF
TRBD2,TRBJ2-7,.,TRBV28,TGTGCCAGCAGTTCCCTATCCCCTAGCGGGAGCTACGAGCAGTACTTC,CASSSLSPSGSYEQYF
.,TRBJ1-1,.,TRBV6-4,TGTGCCAGCAGTCTTAACCAGAACACTGAAGCTTTCTTT,CASSLNQNTEAFF
.,TRBJ2-3,.,TRBV30,TGTGCCTGGGGGGCAGGGAGTACAGATACGCAGTATTTT,CAWGAGSTDTQYF
TRBD1,TRBJ1-5,.,TRBV6-5,TGTGCCAGCAGCGGACAGGCAGGGCCCCAGCATTTT,CASSGQAGPQHF
TRBD2,TRBJ2-1,.,TRBV5-6,TGTGCCAGCAGCTTGGCATTCCTAGCGGGAGGGGATGAGCAGTTCTTC,CASSLAFLAGGDEQFF
.,TRBJ1-4,.,TRBV11-2,TGTGCCAGCAGCTCCGACGTTTCCTTCGGAGCAACTAATGAAAAACTGTTTTTT,CASSSDVSFGATNEKLFF
TRBD1,TRBJ2-7,.,TRBV25-1,TGTGCCAGCAGTGAATCAGGGGGCCAGAGCTCCTACGAGCAGTACTTC,CASSESGGQSSYEQYF
TRBD2,TRBJ2-1,.,TRBV5-1,TGCGCCAGCAGCTTGAAACTAGCGGGCCAAAATGAGCAGTTCTTC,CASSLKLAGQNEQFF
.,TRBJ1-1,.,TRBV5-6,TGTGCCAGCAGCCGTATGAGCGTGCCCCCCGAAGCTTTCTTT,CASSRMSVPPEAFF
TRBD2,TRBJ2-3,.,TRBV19,TGTGCCAGTAGGAAAGCGGGAGGGCCGTGGACAGATACGCAGTATTTT,CASRKAGGPWTDTQYF
TRBD1,TRBJ1-1,.,TRBV11-3,TGTGCCAGCAGCTTAGCACACAGGGGAGAGGGAACTGAAGCTTTCTTT,CASSLAHRGEGTEAFF
.,TRBJ2-6,.,TRBV7-2,TGTGCCAGCAGCCAGCAATTGAGACGACAAAGTCGGGCCAACGTCCTGACTTTC,CASSQQLRRQSRANVLTF
TRBD2,TRBJ2-1,.,TRBV7-3,TGTGCCAGCAGCTTAAAAGTGACTAGCGGGAACTCCTACAATGAGCAGTTCTTC,CASSLKVTSGNSYNEQFF